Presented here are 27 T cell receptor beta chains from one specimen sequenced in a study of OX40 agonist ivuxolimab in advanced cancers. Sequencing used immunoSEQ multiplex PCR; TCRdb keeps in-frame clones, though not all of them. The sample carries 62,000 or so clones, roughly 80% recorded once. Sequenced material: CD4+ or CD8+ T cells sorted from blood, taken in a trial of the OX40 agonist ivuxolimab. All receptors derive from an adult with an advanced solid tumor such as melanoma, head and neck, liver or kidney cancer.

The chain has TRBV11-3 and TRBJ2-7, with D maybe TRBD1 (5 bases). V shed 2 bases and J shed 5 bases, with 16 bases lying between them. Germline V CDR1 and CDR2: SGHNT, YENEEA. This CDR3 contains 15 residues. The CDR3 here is CASSLSPVVGDEQYF. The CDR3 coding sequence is TGTGCCAGCAGCTTATCCCCGGTAGTAGGGGACGAGCAGTACTTC.

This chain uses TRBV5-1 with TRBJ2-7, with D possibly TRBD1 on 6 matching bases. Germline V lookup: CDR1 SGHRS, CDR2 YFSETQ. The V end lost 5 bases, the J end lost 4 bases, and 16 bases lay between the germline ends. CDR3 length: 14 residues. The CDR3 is CASSLGERGYEQYF. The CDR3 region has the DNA TGCGCCAGCAGTTTAGGGGAGAGGGGGTACGAGCAGTACTTC.

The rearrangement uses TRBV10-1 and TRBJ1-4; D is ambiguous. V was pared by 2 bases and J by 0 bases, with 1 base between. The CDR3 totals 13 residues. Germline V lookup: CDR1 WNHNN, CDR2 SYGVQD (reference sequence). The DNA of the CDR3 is TGCGCCAGCAGTGAGACAACTAATGAAAAACTGTTTTTT. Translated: CASSETTNEKLFF.

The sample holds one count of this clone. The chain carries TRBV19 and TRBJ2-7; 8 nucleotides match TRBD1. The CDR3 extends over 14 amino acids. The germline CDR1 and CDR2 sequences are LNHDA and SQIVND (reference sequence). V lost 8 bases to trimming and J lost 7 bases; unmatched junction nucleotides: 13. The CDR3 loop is CASSRTGSNGEQYF. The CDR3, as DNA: TGTGCCAGTTCAAGGACAGGGAGTAATGGGGAGCAGTACTTC.

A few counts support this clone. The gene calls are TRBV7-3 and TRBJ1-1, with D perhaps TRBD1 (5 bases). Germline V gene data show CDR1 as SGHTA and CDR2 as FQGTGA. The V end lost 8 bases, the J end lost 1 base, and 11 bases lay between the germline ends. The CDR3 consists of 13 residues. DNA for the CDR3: TGTGCCAGCGGCCTAACAGGGAACACTGAAGCTTTCTTT. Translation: CASGLTGNTEAFF.

The CDR3 spells CASSRQPGNTIYF. In DNA, the CDR3 is TGTGCCAGCAGCCGCCAACCGGGAAACACCATATATTTT. The rearrangement uses TRBV7-3 and TRBJ1-3; D is uncertain. The V end was cut by 5 bases, the J end by 4 bases, with 9 bases between. CDR3 length: 13 residues. Per germline, CDR1 SGHTA and CDR2 FQGTGA.

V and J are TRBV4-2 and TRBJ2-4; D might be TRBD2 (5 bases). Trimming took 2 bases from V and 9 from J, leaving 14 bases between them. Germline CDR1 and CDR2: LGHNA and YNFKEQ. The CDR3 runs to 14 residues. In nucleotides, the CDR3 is TGTGCCAGCAGCCAACAGGATGGGGAGAGCATTCAGTACTTC. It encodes CASSQQDGESIQYF.

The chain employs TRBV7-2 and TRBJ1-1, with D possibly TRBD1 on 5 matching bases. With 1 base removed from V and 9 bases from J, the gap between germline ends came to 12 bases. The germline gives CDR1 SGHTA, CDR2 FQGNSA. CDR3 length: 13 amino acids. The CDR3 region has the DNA TGTGCCAGCAGCTTAGGAGAGAACAGGCAAGCTTTCTTT. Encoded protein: CASSLGENRQAFF.

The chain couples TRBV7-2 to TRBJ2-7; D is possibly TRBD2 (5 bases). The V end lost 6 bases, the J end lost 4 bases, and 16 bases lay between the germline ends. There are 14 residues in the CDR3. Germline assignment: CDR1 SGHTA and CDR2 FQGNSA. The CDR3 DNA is TGTGCCAGCAGGTCCGCCGTTTCGGGGTACGAGCAGTACTTC. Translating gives CASRSAVSGYEQYF.

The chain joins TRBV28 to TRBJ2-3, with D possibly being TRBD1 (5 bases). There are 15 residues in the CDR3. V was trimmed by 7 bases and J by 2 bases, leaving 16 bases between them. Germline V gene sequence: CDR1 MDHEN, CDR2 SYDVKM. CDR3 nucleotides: TGTGCCAGCACCCCAACAGGAATTTCCACAGATACGCAGTATTTT. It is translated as CASTPTGISTDTQYF.

This chain's CDR3 is CASSWDLGPQHF. The CDR3 nucleotides read TGTGCCAGCAGCTGGGATTTAGGGCCCCAGCATTTT. The chain recombines TRBV7-9 with TRBJ1-5, with D hard to call. Germline-derived CDR1 and CDR2 are SEHNR and FQNEAQ (reference sequence). The CDR3 is made up of 12 amino acids. The V and J ends lost 4 bases and 9 bases respectively, with 10 bases between them.

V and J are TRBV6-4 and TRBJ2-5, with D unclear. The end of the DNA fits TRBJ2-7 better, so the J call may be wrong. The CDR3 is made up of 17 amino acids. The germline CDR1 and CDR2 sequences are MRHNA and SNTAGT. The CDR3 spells CASSDSKRSRGPYEQYF. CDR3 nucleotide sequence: TGTGCCAGCAGTGACTCGAAACGTTCGCGAGGACCGTACGAGCAGTACTTC.

CDR3 amino acids: CASSHRRDTSRGYTF. The CDR3 DNA follows: TGCGCCAGCAGCCACAGACGGGACACGTCTCGGGGCTACACCTTC. The rearrangement joins TRBV4-1 to TRBJ1-2, with D tentatively TRBD1 (6 bases). The V and J ends lost 3 bases and 8 bases respectively, with 19 bases between them. This CDR3 comprises 15 residues. The germline gives CDR1 MGHRA, CDR2 YSYEKL.

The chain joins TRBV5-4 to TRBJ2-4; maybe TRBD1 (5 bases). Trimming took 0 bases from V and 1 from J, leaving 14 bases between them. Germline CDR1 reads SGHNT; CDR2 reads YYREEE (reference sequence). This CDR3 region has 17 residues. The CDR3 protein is CASSLAPGAGAKNIQYF. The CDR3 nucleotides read TGTGCCAGCAGCTTGGCCCCTGGGGCTGGGGCCAAAAACATTCAGTACTTC. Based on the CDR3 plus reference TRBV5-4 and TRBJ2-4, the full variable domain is ETGVTQSPTHLIKTRGQQVTLRCSSQSGHNTVSWYQQALGQGPQFIFQYYREEENGRGNFPPRFSGLQFPNYSSELNVNALELDDSALYLCASSLAPGAGAKNIQYFGAGTRLSVL.

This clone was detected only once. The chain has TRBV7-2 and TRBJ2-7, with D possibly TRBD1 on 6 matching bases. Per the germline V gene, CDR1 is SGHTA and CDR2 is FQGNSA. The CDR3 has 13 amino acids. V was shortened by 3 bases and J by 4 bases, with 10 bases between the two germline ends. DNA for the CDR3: TGTGCCAGCAGCTTTGCCCAGGGGTACGAGCAGTACTTC. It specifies CASSFAQGYEQYF.

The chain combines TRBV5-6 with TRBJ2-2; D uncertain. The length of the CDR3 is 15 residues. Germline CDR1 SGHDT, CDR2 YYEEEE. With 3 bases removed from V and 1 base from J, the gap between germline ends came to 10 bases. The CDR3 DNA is TGTGCCAGCAGCTATACAGCATGGAACACCGGGGAGCTGTTTTTT. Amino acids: CASSYTAWNTGELFF.

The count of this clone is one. The CDR3 spells CASKPEGGLPSEQFF. The CDR3 DNA sequence: TGTGCCAGCAAGCCCGAAGGGGGACTTCCATCCGAGCAGTTCTTC. The chain recombines TRBV6-1 with TRBJ2-1; D may match TRBD1 or TRBD2 (6 bases each). The CDR3 spans 15 residues. Deletions cut 7 bases from V and 10 bases from J, with 23 bases between. Germline CDR1 MNHNS, CDR2 SASEGT.

The CDR3 DNA is TGTGCCAGCAGCTTACCAGGGGCCAACGTCCTGACTTTC. Translation gives CASSLPGANVLTF. This chain uses TRBV7-9 with TRBJ2-6; D remains unclear. The germline gives CDR1 SEHNR, CDR2 FQNEAQ (reference sequence). This CDR3 is 13 amino acids long. The ends were cut back, 2 bases at V and 4 bases at J, with 3 bases in the middle.

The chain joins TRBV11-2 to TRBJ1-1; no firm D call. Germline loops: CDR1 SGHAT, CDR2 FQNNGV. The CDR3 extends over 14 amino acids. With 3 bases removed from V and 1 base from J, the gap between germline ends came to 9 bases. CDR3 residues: CASSLNPPNTEAFF. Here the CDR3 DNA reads TGTGCCAGCAGCTTGAATCCGCCGAACACTGAAGCTTTCTTT.

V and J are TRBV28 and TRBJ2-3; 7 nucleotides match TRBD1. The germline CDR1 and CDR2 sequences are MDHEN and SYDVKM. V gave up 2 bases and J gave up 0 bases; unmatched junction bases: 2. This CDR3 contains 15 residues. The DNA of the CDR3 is TGTGCCAGCAGTTTAACAGGGGCCAGCACAGATACGCAGTATTTT. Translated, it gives CASSLTGASTDTQYF.

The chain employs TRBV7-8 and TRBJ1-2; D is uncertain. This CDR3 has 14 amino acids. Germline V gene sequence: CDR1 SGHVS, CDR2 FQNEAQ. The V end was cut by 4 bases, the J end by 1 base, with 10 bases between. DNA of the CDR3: TGTGCCAGCAGCTCCGGACGGATTAACTATGGCTACACCTTC. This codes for CASSSGRINYGYTF.

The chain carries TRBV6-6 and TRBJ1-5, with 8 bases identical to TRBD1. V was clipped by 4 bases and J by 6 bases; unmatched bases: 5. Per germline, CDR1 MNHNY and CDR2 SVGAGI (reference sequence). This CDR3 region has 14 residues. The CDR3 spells CASSSQGAVQPQHF. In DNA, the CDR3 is TGTGCCAGCAGTTCCCAGGGGGCGGTTCAGCCCCAGCATTTT.

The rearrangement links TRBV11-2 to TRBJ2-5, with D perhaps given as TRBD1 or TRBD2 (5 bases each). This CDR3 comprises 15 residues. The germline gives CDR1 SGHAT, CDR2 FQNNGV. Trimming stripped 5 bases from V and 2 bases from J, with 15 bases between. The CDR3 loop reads CASSPTGRPQETQYF. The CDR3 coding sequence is TGTGCCAGCAGCCCCACGGGACGGCCGCAAGAGACCCAGTACTTC.

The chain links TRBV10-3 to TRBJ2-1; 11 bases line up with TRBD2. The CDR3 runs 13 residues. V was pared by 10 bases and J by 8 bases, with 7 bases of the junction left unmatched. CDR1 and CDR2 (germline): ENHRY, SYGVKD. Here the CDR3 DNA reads TGTGCCAGTACTAGCGGGAGAGGGGATGAGCAGTTCTTC. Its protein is CASTSGRGDEQFF.

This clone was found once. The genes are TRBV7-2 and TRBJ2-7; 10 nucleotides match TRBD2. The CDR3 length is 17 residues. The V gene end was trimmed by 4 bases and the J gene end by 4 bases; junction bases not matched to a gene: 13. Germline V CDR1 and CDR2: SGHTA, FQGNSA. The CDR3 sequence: CASSSQTSGTTFYEQYF. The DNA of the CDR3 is TGTGCCAGCAGCTCCCAAACTAGCGGGACCACCTTTTACGAGCAGTACTTC.

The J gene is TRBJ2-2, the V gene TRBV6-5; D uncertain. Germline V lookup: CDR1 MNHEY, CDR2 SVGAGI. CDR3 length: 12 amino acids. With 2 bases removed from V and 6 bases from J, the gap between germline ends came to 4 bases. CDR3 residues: CASSYGSGELFF. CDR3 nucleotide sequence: TGTGCCAGCAGTTACGGTTCCGGGGAGCTGTTTTTT.

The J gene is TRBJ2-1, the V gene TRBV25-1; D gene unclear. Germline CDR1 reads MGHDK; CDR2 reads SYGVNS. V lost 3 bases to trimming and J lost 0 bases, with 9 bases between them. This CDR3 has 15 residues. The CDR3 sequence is CASSDGPASYNEQFF. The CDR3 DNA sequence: TGTGCCAGCAGTGACGGGCCAGCCTCCTACAATGAGCAGTTCTTC. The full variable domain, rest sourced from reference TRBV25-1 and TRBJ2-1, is EADIYQTPRYLVIGTGKKITLECSQTMGHDKMYWYQQDPGMELHLIHYSYGVNSTEKGDLSSESTVSRIRTEHFPLTLESARPSHTSQYLCASSDGPASYNEQFFGPGTRLTVL.